Following are 17 T cell receptor beta chains from one sample sequenced in a study of T cell responses to AZD1222 COVID-19 vaccine. Here immunoSEQ multiplex PCR was the method, and the copy in TCRdb shows in-frame clones only, minus some. Of 120,000 or so clones in the sample, about 90% are singletons; the top ten hold 1.7%. Specimen: peripheral blood, collected on day 0 of AZD1222 vaccination. The origin of the receptors is an adult in good health.

The V call is TRBV11-2, the J call TRBJ1-2; 7 bases line up with TRBD1. The CDR3 spans 15 residues. V lost 4 bases and J lost 4; bases outside the gene matches: 9. Germline V gives CDR1 SGHAT, CDR2 FQNNGV. The CDR3 DNA is TGTGCCAGCAGCTCGACCACCGGGACAGCCTATGGCTACACCTTC. This translates into CASSSTTGTAYGYTF.

The rearrangement links TRBV5-1 to TRBJ2-7; 7 bases agree with TRBD2. CDR3 size: 14 residues. Losses at the gene ends were 3 bases for V and 6 bases for J; bases not matched to a gene: 9. Per the germline V gene, CDR1 is SGHRS and CDR2 is YFSETQ. The CDR3 is CASSSSTSGGEQYF. DNA for the CDR3: TGCGCCAGCAGCTCCTCGACGTCGGGGGGCGAGCAGTACTTC.

The chain recombines TRBV2 with TRBJ1-2; TRBD1 matches 8 bases. Germline CDR1 SNHLY, CDR2 FYNNEI. J gave up 2 bases and V 6 bases, and 5 bases lay outside the gene matches. The CDR3 totals 14 residues. CDR3 coding DNA: TGTGCCAGCAGGAGACAGGGGTTCAACTATGGCTACACCTTC. Protein product: CASRRQGFNYGYTF.

The chain combines TRBV3-1 (or the pseudogene TRBV3-2) with TRBJ1-3; D gene unclear. With 1 base removed from V and 4 bases from J, the gap between germline ends came to 11 bases. The CDR3 sequence is 15 residues long. The germline V gene has CDR1 LGHDT and CDR2 YNNKEL (reference sequence). The DNA of the CDR3 is TGTGCCAGCAGCCAAGCCGGGGTGCGCGGAAACACCATATATTTT. It codes for CASSQAGVRGNTIYF.

The CDR3 DNA reads TGTGCCAGCAGCTCCTCCCTAGCGGGGGTGGGCACCGGGGAGCTGTTTTTT. Protein product: CASSSSLAGVGTGELFF. The chain recombines TRBV7-2 with TRBJ2-2, with 10 bases identical to TRBD2. Germline-derived CDR1 and CDR2 are SGHTA and FQGNSA. The CDR3 loop spans 17 amino acids. V shed 4 bases, J shed 4 bases, and the junction held 9 bases outside the gene matches.

The chain has TRBV5-8 and TRBJ1-2, with 9 bases aligning to TRBD1. This CDR3 has 18 residues. The germline gives CDR1 SGHTS, CDR2 YDEGEE. After removal of 6 bases from V and 4 bases from J, the junction contained 19 bases not matched to a gene. CDR3 residues: CASTLFPGQGLISYGYTF. The CDR3 coding sequence is TGTGCCAGCACCCTTTTTCCGGGACAGGGTTTAATCAGCTATGGCTACACCTTC.

V usage is TRBV11-1 and J usage is TRBJ2-1, with a possible D match to TRBD1 (5 bases). The V gene lost 5 bases and the J gene lost 3 bases, with 11 bases spanning the gap. Germline V CDR1 and CDR2: SGHAT, FQDESV (reference sequence). This CDR3 is 14 amino acids long. The CDR3: CASSPTGYYNEQFF. The CDR3, as DNA: TGTGCCAGCAGCCCCACAGGTTACTACAATGAGCAGTTCTTC.

V usage is TRBV5-6 and J usage is TRBJ1-2; no firm D call. This CDR3 is built from 18 residues. V lost 2 bases, J lost 4 bases, and 24 bases lay in between. Germline V gene lookup returns CDR1 SGHDT and CDR2 YYEEEE. The CDR3 reads CASSFLVRWEGQAYGYTF. CDR3 nucleotide sequence: TGTGCCAGCAGCTTCCTTGTCAGGTGGGAAGGGCAAGCCTATGGCTACACCTTC. The full variable domain, with the rest looked up from reference TRBV5-6 and TRBJ1-2, is DAGVTQSPTHLIKTRGQQVTLRCSPKSGHDTVSWYQQALGQGPQFIFQYYEEEERQRGNFPDRFSGHQFPNYSSELNVNALLLGDSALYLCASSFLVRWEGQAYGYTFGSGTRLTVV.

This rearrangement joins TRBV5-1 to TRBJ2-1; D remains unclear. V dropped 0 bases and J dropped 2 bases, with 12 bases sitting between them. Germline-derived CDR1 and CDR2 are SGHRS and YFSETQ. The CDR3 is 16 amino acids. Here the CDR3 DNA reads TGCGCCAGCAGCTTGGGGGTCTCACTGACCTACAATGAGCAGTTCTTC. It translates to CASSLGVSLTYNEQFF.

The sample holds one count of this clone. The chain combines TRBV7-2 with TRBJ1-2, with TRBD1 matching over 8 bases. Germline CDR1 is SGHTA and CDR2 is FQGNSA. This CDR3 is 16 amino acids long. V lost 0 bases to trimming and J lost 4 bases; unmatched junction nucleotides: 7. Here the CDR3 reads CASSLATGAAGYGYTF. CDR3 nucleotide sequence: TGTGCCAGCAGCTTAGCGACAGGGGCTGCAGGCTATGGCTACACCTTC.

The V and J genes are TRBV7-9 and TRBJ2-1; possibly TRBD1 for D (6 bases). This CDR3 has 14 residues. The V gene lost 1 base and the J gene lost 4 bases, with 8 bases spanning the gap. Germline V gene data show CDR1 as SEHNR and CDR2 as FQNEAQ (reference sequence). The CDR3 reads CASSLEDSYNEQFF. CDR3 in DNA: TGTGCCAGCAGCTTAGAGGACAGTTACAATGAGCAGTTCTTC.

This chain connects TRBV20-1 to TRBJ2-7; D uncertain. The CDR3 has 12 amino acids. In germline, CDR1 is DFQATT, CDR2 SNEGSKA (reference sequence). Trimming shortened V by 3 bases and J by 2 bases, and 8 bases separated the two germline ends. The CDR3 DNA is TGCAGTGCTAGTCGTGGGCCCTACGAGCAGTACTTC. This codes for CSASRGPYEQYF.

This sequence joins TRBV11-3 and TRBJ2-1, with TRBD2 identical over 9 bases. Per germline, CDR1 SGHNT and CDR2 YENEEA. V was clipped by 5 bases and J by 4 bases; unmatched bases: 18. This CDR3 contains 19 residues. This CDR3 reads CASSTTGTILAGPYNEQFF. The DNA for the CDR3 is TGTGCCAGCAGCACTACCGGGACAATCCTAGCGGGGCCTTACAATGAGCAGTTCTTC.

The genes are TRBV7-2 and TRBJ1-5; D ambiguous. Germline CDR1 and CDR2: SGHTA and FQGNSA. V was clipped by 4 bases and J by 4 bases, with 8 bases between them. This CDR3 is built from 13 residues. CDR3 nucleotide sequence: TGTGCCAGCAGCTCATCGGTTAATCAGCCCCAGCATTTT. This sequence encodes CASSSSVNQPQHF.

The chain joins TRBV10-3 to TRBJ1-1; TRBD1 is a possible D gene (5 bases). The V and J ends lost 0 bases and 1 base respectively, with 9 bases between them. The CDR3 runs 15 residues. CDR1 and CDR2 (germline): ENHRY, SYGVKD. The CDR3 spells CAISESPGQNTEAFF. CDR3 bases: TGTGCCATCAGTGAGTCTCCAGGGCAGAACACTGAAGCTTTCTTT.

J is TRBJ1-1 and V is TRBV6-5; D is unresolved. V lost 10 bases, J lost 4 bases, and 22 bases lay in between. The V gene's germline CDR1 is MNHEY and CDR2 SVGAGI. CDR3 length equals 15 residues. The CDR3 region is CATLTQPQVTTEAFF. The CDR3 DNA reads TGTGCCACCCTGACCCAGCCCCAGGTCACCACTGAAGCTTTCTTT.

The rearrangement links TRBV24-1 to TRBJ2-1; 9 bases map to TRBD2. The germline V gene encodes CDR1 KGHDR and CDR2 SFDVKD. The trim removed 12 bases at V and 5 bases at J, leaving 13 bases unmatched. The CDR3 is 15 amino acids. The CDR3 DNA follows: TGTGCCGTGTCCCGAGGCGGGAGGGGGAACAATGAGCAGTTCTTC. Translation gives CAVSRGGRGNNEQFF.